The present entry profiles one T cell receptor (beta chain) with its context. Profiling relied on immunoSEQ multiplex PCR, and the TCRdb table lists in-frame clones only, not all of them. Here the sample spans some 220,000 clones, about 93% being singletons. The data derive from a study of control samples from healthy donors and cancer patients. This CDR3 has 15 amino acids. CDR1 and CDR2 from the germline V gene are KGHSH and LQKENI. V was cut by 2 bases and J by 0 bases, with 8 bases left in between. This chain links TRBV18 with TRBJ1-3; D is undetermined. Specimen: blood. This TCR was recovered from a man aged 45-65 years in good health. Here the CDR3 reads CASSPDGSSGNTIYF. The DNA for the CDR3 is TGTGCCAGCTCACCAGACGGGAGCTCTGGAAACACCATATATTTT. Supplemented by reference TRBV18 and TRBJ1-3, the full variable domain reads NAGVMQNPRHLVRRRGQEARLRCSPMKGHSHVYWYRQLPEEGLKFMVYLQKENIIDESGMPKERFSAEFPKEGPSILRIQQVVRGDSAAYFCASSPDGSSGNTIYFGEGSWLTVV.